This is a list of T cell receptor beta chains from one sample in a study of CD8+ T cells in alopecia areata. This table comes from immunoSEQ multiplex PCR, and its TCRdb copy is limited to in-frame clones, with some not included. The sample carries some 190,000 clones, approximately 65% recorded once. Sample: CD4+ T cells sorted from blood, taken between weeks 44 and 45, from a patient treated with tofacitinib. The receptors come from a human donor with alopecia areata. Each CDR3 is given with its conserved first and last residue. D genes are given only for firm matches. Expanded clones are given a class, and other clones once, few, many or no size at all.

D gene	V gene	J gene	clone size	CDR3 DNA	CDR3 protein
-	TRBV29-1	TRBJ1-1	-	TGCAGCGTTGAAGAGGAGATGAACACTGAAGCTTTCTTT	CSVEEEMNTEAFF
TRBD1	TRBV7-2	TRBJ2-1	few	TGTGCCAGCAGACTCAATTCAGGGGGCTACAACAATGAGCAGTTCTTC	CASRLNSGGYNNEQFF
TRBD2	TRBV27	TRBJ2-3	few	TGTGCCAGCACCTCGGCGGCTAGCGGGGGCAGTACGCAGTATTTT	CASTSAASGGSTQYF
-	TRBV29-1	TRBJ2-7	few	TGCAGCGTTGTGCTCGGACAAAGCTACGAGCAGTACTTC	CSVVLGQSYEQYF
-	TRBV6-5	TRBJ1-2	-	TGTGCCAGCAGTTACTCGAGTATAGGGTGGAACTATGGCTACACCTTC	CASSYSSIGWNYGYTF
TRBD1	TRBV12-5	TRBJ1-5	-	TGTGCTAGTGGTTTGAGACAGGGTAAGGATCAGCCCCAGCATTTT	CASGLRQGKDQPQHF
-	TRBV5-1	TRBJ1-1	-	TGCGCCAGCATGGTCCTTCCTAAGATGGTCACTGAAGCTTTCTTT	CASMVLPKMVTEAFF
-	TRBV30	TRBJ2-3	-	TGTGCCTGGAGTGCGGGCAGGCGCACAGATACGCAGTATTTT	CAWSAGRRTDTQYF
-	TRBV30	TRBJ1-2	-	TGTGCCTGGAATGAGGCGCCGGGCTACACCTTC	CAWNEAPGYTF
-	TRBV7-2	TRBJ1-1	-	TGTGCCAGCAGCCGATTATTGAACACTGAAGCTTTCTTT	CASSRLLNTEAFF
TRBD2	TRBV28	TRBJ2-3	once	TGTGCCAGTAGTACTAGCGGGGGGCGCACAGATACGCAGTATTTT	CASSTSGGRTDTQYF
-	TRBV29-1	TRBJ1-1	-	TGCAGCGTTCATGGGGCTCTAGACATGAACACTGAAGCTTTCTTT	CSVHGALDMNTEAFF
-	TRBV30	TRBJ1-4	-	TGTGCCTGGAGTGTACCGGGACATCCATCAACTAATGAAAAACTGTTTTTT	CAWSVPGHPSTNEKLFF
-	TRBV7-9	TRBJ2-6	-	TGTGCCAGCAGCCCTAACTGGCGATCTGGGGCCAACGTCCTGACTTTC	CASSPNWRSGANVLTF
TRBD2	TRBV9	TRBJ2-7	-	TGTGCCAGCAGCGAGGGACTAGCCGGGACCCAAAGAGTTTACGAGCAGTACTTC	CASSEGLAGTQRVYEQYF
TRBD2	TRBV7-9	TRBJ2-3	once	TGTGCCAGCAGCTTATATACTAGCGGGGGCGCAGATACGCAGTATTTT	CASSLYTSGGADTQYF
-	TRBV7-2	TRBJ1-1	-	TGTGCCAGCAGCTTCTCTGGGGGTTTGGGCACTGAAGCTTTCTTT	CASSFSGGLGTEAFF
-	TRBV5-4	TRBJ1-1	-	TGTGCCAGCAGCCCCCGGGGAGGGGGGAACACTGAAGCTTTCTTT	CASSPRGGGNTEAFF
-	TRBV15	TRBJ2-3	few	TGTGCCACCAGCAGAGATTTAGGGGACCAGAATTTGGTGCAGTATTTT	CATSRDLGDQNLVQYF
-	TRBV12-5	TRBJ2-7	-	TGTGCTAGTGGCTACGACACTTACGAGCAGTACTTC	CASGYDTYEQYF
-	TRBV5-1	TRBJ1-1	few	TGCGCCAGCAACCCGGGTACGAACACTGAAGCTTTCTTT	CASNPGTNTEAFF
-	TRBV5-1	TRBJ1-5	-	TGCGCCAGCAGTCAGGGCGGGAGCAATCAGCCCCAGCATTTT	CASSQGGSNQPQHF
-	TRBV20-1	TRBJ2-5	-	TGCAGTGCATGGAACCAAGAGACCCAGTACTTC	CSAWNQETQYF
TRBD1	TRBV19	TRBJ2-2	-	TGTGCCAGTAGTCTCAGGACAGGCCAGGCCGGCGGGGAGCTGTTTTTT	CASSLRTGQAGGELFF
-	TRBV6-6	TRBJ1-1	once	TGTGCCAGCAGTTACTCGCGGCTGATGAACACTGAAGCTTTCTTT	CASSYSRLMNTEAFF
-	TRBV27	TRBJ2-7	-	TGTGCCAGCAGTTTATCCCGTAGGGGACGGTCCTACGAGCAGTACTTC	CASSLSRRGRSYEQYF
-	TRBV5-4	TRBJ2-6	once	TGTGCCAGCGGCTTGGCGGGCAGGGGAGGCGCTGGGGCCAACGTCCTGACTTTC	CASGLAGRGGAGANVLTF
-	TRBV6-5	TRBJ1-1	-	TGTGCCAGCATTTACCGCAGGGGCGACACTGAAGCTTTCTTT	CASIYRRGDTEAFF
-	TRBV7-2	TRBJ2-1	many	TGTGCCAGCAGCTCCGGACTAACATACAATGAGCAGTTCTTC	CASSSGLTYNEQFF
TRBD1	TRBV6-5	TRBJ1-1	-	TGTGCCAGCAGCGGACAGGGATCTGAAGCTTTCTTT	CASSGQGSEAFF
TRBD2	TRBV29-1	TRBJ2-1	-	TGCAGCGGAGGACTAGCGAGTAGCAATGAGCAGTTCTTC	CSGGLASSNEQFF
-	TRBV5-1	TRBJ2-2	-	TGCGCCAGCAGTTCCGGGGGCGCGAACACCGGGGAGCTGTTTTTT	CASSSGGANTGELFF
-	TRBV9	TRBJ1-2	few	TGTGCCAGCAGCCCCCCCGGGAATAAACCCTGCTACACCTTC	CASSPPGNKPCYTF
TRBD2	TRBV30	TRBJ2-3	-	TGTGCCTGGAGCTTTGGGACTACCCGGGGAACAGATACGCAGTATTTT	CAWSFGTTRGTDTQYF
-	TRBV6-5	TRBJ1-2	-	TGTGCCAGCAGTTACTCGACTAGGACAGATGGCTACACCTTC	CASSYSTRTDGYTF
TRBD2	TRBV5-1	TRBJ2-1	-	TGCGCCAGCAGCTCCTCTAGCGGGGCATACAATGAGCAGTTCTTC	CASSSSSGAYNEQFF
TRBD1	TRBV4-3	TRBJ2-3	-	TGCGCCAGCAGCCAAGAAACGGACAGGGGGCAAGATACGCAGTATTTT	CASSQETDRGQDTQYF
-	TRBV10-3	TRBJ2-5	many	TGTGCCATCAGTAGAGGGGTTTCAGAGACCCAGTACTTC	CAISRGVSETQYF
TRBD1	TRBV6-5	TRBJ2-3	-	TGTGCCAGCAGTCAGGGGACAGTAACAGATACGCAGTATTTT	CASSQGTVTDTQYF
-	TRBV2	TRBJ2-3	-	TGTGCCAGCAGTGAGACGGGACCTAGCACAGATACGCAGTATTTT	CASSETGPSTDTQYF
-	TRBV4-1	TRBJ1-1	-	TGCGCCAGCAGCCAAGCTTTACAGGGACGGATCACTGAAGCTTTCTTT	CASSQALQGRITEAFF
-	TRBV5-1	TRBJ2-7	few	TGCGCCAGCAGCTTGGTCAGTTCCTACGAGCAGTACTTC	CASSLVSSYEQYF